The 21 T cell receptor beta chains in this list originate from one sample, sequenced in a study of blood T cells in healthy people across ages (dated by TCRdb to the mid-2010s). The library came from 5' RACE. The sequencing machine was an Illumina HiSeq 2500. A second PCR of roughly 7 to 11 cycles was performed with a sample-barcoded 5' primer and a J-beta primer mix. TCRdb reanalyzed the raw reads on its own, using fastp at Q25 for trimming and MiXCR for clone calling, and kept in-frame beta chains. CDR3 protein duplicates are merged, each entry listing the most common genes and DNA. This sample lists roughly 1 million distinct CDR3 sequences; approximately 25% were detected once. The top ten clonotypes cover about 0.8% of the sample. The sample also formed part of further work on T cells of mothers and their children.

Material for sequencing was blood. The receptors stem from a girl aged 2 to 10 in good health.

This sequence joins TRBV29-1 and TRBJ1-1, with 9 bases fitting TRBD1. Trimming cost V 2 bases and J 5 bases; bases outside gene matches: 9. The CDR3 contains 15 residues. CDR1 and CDR2 from the germline V gene are SQVTM and ANQGSEA. CDR3 sequence: CSVEYRGRWGTEAFF. CDR3 nucleotide sequence: TGCAGCGTTGAATACAGGGGGCGATGGGGGACTGAAGCTTTCTTT.

The chain couples TRBV13 to TRBJ2-5; D possibly corresponds to TRBD2 (5 bases). This CDR3 has 13 residues. Per the germline V gene, CDR1 is PRHDT and CDR2 is FYEKMQ (reference sequence). The V gene lost 4 bases and the J gene lost 7 bases, with 13 bases spanning the gap. CDR3 residues: CASSWGVRGTQYF. CDR3 DNA: TGTGCCAGCAGCTGGGGAGTTCGGGGGACCCAGTACTTC.

V and J are TRBV6-6 and TRBJ2-1; D assignment may be TRBD1 or TRBD2 (6 bases each). Germline V gene lookup returns CDR1 MNHNY and CDR2 SVGAGI (reference sequence). The CDR3 contains 14 residues. Trimming cost V 7 bases and J 8 bases, with 18 bases left between them. CDR3 nucleotides: TGTGCCAGCATTCGGGACCTGGGGGGCCATGAGCAGTTCTTC. Protein: CASIRDLGGHEQFF.

This chain joins TRBV20-1 and TRBJ2-5; D is possibly TRBD2 (6 bases). Germline CDR1 and CDR2: DFQATT and SNEGSKA (reference sequence). The V end was cut by 0 bases, the J end by 3 bases, with 11 bases between. The CDR3 is 14 residues long. Written as DNA, the CDR3 is TGCAGTGCTAGAGATTGGAGGGGTGAAGAGACCCAGTACTTC. Translating it yields CSARDWRGEETQYF.

The CDR3 here is CASSVRGARATQETQYF. In DNA form, the CDR3 reads TGTGCCAGCAGTGTGAGAGGGGCCCGGGCAACACAAGAGACCCAGTACTTC. J is TRBJ2-5 and V is TRBV25-1; D could derive from TRBD1 or TRBD2 (5 bases each). The germline V gene has CDR1 MGHDK and CDR2 SYGVNS. V was cut by 4 bases and J by 2 bases, with 20 bases left in between. This CDR3 contains 17 residues.

This rearrangement joins TRBV4-1 to TRBJ2-1; D gene ambiguous. CDR1 MGHRA and CDR2 YSYEKL come from the germline V gene. Trimming cost V 2 bases and J 5 bases, with 10 bases left between them. The CDR3 has 14 amino acids. CDR3 sequence (DNA): TGCGCCAGCAGCCAATCCGCGTTGGACAATGAGCAGTTCTTC. Its translation: CASSQSALDNEQFF.

The chain links TRBV27 to TRBJ2-3, with D uncertain. The CDR3 runs to 15 residues. CDR1 and CDR2 (germline): MNHEY, SMNVEV (reference sequence). Trimming took off 4 bases at V and 2 bases at J, with 13 bases between the two ends. CDR3 region: CASSSVLSPTDTQYF. The CDR3, as DNA: TGTGCCAGCAGTTCTGTTCTAAGTCCCACAGATACGCAGTATTTT.

This clonotype was picked up a small number of times. The genes are TRBV5-1 and TRBJ1-6, with TRBD1 matching over 9 bases. The germline gives CDR1 SGHRS, CDR2 YFSETQ. The CDR3 loop spans 13 amino acids. Losses at the gene ends were 5 bases for V and 9 bases for J; bases not matched to a gene: 3. CDR3 region: CASREDRGSPLHF. The CDR3 nucleotides read TGCGCCAGCAGGGAGGACAGGGGTTCACCCCTCCACTTT.

There are a few counts of this clonotype. Its ends do not fully match the called genes, so a read error is possible. V is TRBV5-1 and J is TRBJ1-1; D possibly corresponds to TRBD1 (5 bases). Germline V gene sequence: CDR1 SGHRS, CDR2 YFSETQ. CDR3 length: 13 residues. This chain's CDR3 is CASSFNMDTGAFF. CDR3 sequence (DNA): TGCGCCAGCAGCTTTAATATGGACACTGGAGCTTTCTTT.

This clonotype has only a few counts. The chain employs TRBV12-3 or TRBV12-4 and TRBJ1-1, with D unresolved. V gave up 6 bases and J gave up 7 bases, with 6 bases separating them. The CDR3 consists of 10 residues. This chain's CDR3 is CASRPNEAFF. The CDR3 coding sequence is TGTGCCAGCAGGCCGAATGAAGCTTTCTTT.

This clonotype was seen a handful of times. The chain joins TRBV5-1 to TRBJ2-5; D is unresolved. CDR1 is SGHRS and CDR2 is YFSETQ in the germline V gene. The CDR3 has 14 residues. With 0 bases removed from V and 2 bases from J, the gap between germline ends came to 8 bases. CDR3: CASSLGREQETQYF. DNA for the CDR3: TGCGCCAGCAGCTTGGGTAGAGAACAAGAGACCCAGTACTTC. Based on the CDR3 plus reference TRBV5-1 and TRBJ2-5, the full variable domain is KAGVTQTPRYLIKTRGQQVTLSCSPISGHRSVSWYQQTPGQGLQFLFEYFSETQRNKGNFPGRFSGRQFSNSRSEMNVSTLELGDSALYLCASSLGREQETQYFGPGTRLLVL.

This clonotype was observed at least ten times. The chain employs TRBV20-1 and TRBJ2-5; possibly TRBD1 for D (6 bases). Germline CDR1 and CDR2: DFQATT and SNEGSKA (reference sequence). Between the trimmed V and J ends, which lost 1 base and 1 base, there was a span of 16 bases. The CDR3 covers 16 residues. CDR3 sequence (DNA): TGCAGTGCTAGAGTGGAACAGGGCAAATCCCAAGAGACCCAGTACTTC. Protein product: CSARVEQGKSQETQYF.

This clonotype was counted a few times. The J gene is TRBJ2-1, the V gene TRBV10-2; no reliable D call. The V end lost 2 bases, the J end lost 8 bases, and 4 bases lay between the germline ends. This CDR3 has 11 residues. The germline V gene encodes CDR1 WSHSY and CDR2 SAAADI. CDR3 DNA: TGCGCCAGCAGTGAGAAGTATGAGCAGTTCTTC. This sequence encodes CASSEKYEQFF.

This clonotype was observed a few times. This chain joins TRBV24-1 and TRBJ2-1; the D gene is possibly TRBD1 (6 bases). The ends were cut back, 9 bases at V and 2 bases at J, with 7 bases in the middle. This CDR3 has 12 amino acids. Germline-derived CDR1 and CDR2 are KGHDR and SFDVKD. In nucleotides, the CDR3 is TGTGCCACCGGGACACCCTACAATGAGCAGTTCTTC. It yields the protein CATGTPYNEQFF.

The chain recombines TRBV27 with TRBJ2-1, with 10 bases aligning to TRBD1. In germline, CDR1 is MNHEY, CDR2 SMNVEV (reference sequence). The CDR3 has 14 residues. Trimming removed 6 bases from V and 6 bases from J; junction bases left unmatched: 5. The CDR3 bases are TGTGCCAGCAGGGGACAGGGGAGCCTCAATGAGCAGTTCTTC. Its protein is CASRGQGSLNEQFF.

The chain combines TRBV7-9 with TRBJ1-5; no firm D call. V was clipped by 2 bases and J by 2 bases, with 7 bases between them. From germline, CDR1 is SEHNR and CDR2 FQNEAQ (reference sequence). The length of the CDR3 is 14 residues. CDR3 bases: TGTGCCAGCAGCTTAATAGGGCGCAATCAGCCCCAGCATTTT. Translating it yields CASSLIGRNQPQHF.

The rearrangement links TRBV29-1 to TRBJ1-1; D is uncertain. The CDR3 is 13 amino acids. Trimming shortened V by 3 bases and J by 1 base, and 9 bases separated the two germline ends. Germline V gene data show CDR1 as SQVTM and CDR2 as ANQGSEA. The CDR3 loop reads CSVDELGNTEAFF. The CDR3 region has the DNA TGCAGCGTTGATGAGCTGGGGAACACTGAAGCTTTCTTT.

The chain recombines TRBV9 with TRBJ1-2; D is unresolved. Trimming took 0 bases from V and 1 from J, leaving 7 bases between them. The CDR3 has 14 amino acids. In germline, CDR1 is SGDLS, CDR2 YYNGEE. The CDR3 bases are TGTGCCAGCAGCGTAGACGTCGATAACTATGGCTACACCTTC. Amino acid sequence: CASSVDVDNYGYTF.

The CDR3 DNA follows: TGTGCCAGCAGCGACTGGGACAAGGCAAAGACCCAGTACTTC. Translated, it gives CASSDWDKAKTQYF. The chain links TRBV5-4 to TRBJ2-5, with a possible D match to TRBD1 (6 bases). The CDR3 consists of 14 residues. Between the trimmed V and J ends, which lost 4 bases and 6 bases, there was a span of 16 bases. Germline V gene sequence: CDR1 SGHNT, CDR2 YYREEE (reference sequence).

This clonotype was detected only a few times. The J gene is TRBJ2-1, the V gene TRBV29-1; no firm D call. The CDR3 runs 14 residues. CDR1 and CDR2 from the germline V gene are SQVTM and ANQGSEA. V dropped 0 bases and J dropped 6 bases, with 12 bases sitting between them. The CDR3 spells CSVEEGSLPNEQFF. Written as DNA, the CDR3 is TGCAGCGTTGAAGAAGGTAGCTTACCCAATGAGCAGTTCTTC.

This clonotype appeared a few times. As DNA, the CDR3 is TGTGCCAGCAGCCCAGAGATGAGTACCGGGGAGCTGTTTTTT. This codes for CASSPEMSTGELFF. V gene TRBV7-2 combines with J gene TRBJ2-2; D is unclear. The length of the CDR3 is 14 residues. V lost 5 bases to trimming and J lost 5 bases, with 12 bases between them. Looked up from germline, CDR1 is SGHTA and CDR2 is FQGNSA.